A single sample gave rise to the 10 T cell receptor beta chains below, sequenced in a study of PD-1 blockade in classical Hodgkin lymphoma (dated by TCRdb to the early 2020s). The protocol used for the library was the immunoSEQ multiplex PCR assay. Not all clones reach the TCRdb copy of this immuneACCESS table, which keeps in-frame sequences only. Checked studies attribute under half of the gap to unresolved V genes and leave the rest unexplained. The sample yields more than 140,000 clones; 78% were counted once. Roughly 9.2% of the sample goes to the ten largest clones. The time point label of this sample denotes: cycle 2 day 1 (C2D1) of nivolumab. Every trial patient had relapsed after autologous stem cell transplantation, and cohorts A, B and C differed in prior brentuximab vedotin exposure. The sample consisted of peripheral blood mononuclear cells (PBMCs), taken before the second cycle of nivolumab. The receptors derive from a human donor with classical Hodgkin lymphoma.

The V and J genes are TRBV19 and TRBJ1-5, with 10 bases fitting TRBD1. The CDR3 contains 15 residues. CDR1 is LNHDA, CDR2 SQIVND, per germline (reference sequence). With 4 bases clipped from V and 5 bases from J, the junction kept 5 bases outside the gene matches. The CDR3, as DNA: TGTGCCAGTAGTAGGGAAGGGACAGGGGATCAGCCCCAGCATTTT. Encoded protein: CASSREGTGDQPQHF.

This rearrangement joins TRBV27 to TRBJ2-3; 7 bases fit TRBD2. Germline assignment: CDR1 MNHEY and CDR2 SMNVEV (reference sequence). This CDR3 comprises 16 residues. Trimming took 6 bases from V and 2 from J; bases not matched to a gene: 11. The CDR3 DNA reads TGTGCCAGCAGAATGACCTGGGGGGGGTCCACAGATACGCAGTATTTT. Its protein product is CASRMTWGGSTDTQYF.

The gene calls are TRBV6-5 and TRBJ2-7; 13 bases are a match to TRBD2. The junction had 2 bases not matched to a gene; V was cut back by 5 bases and J by 4 bases. The CDR3 totals 14 residues. CDR1 and CDR2 (germline): MNHEY, SVGAGI. CDR3 sequence: CASSGLAGDYEQYF. The CDR3, as DNA: TGTGCCAGCAGTGGACTAGCGGGAGATTACGAGCAGTACTTC.

V is TRBV6-5 and J is TRBJ1-2; 10 nucleotides match TRBD1. After removal of 5 bases from V and 8 bases from J, the junction contained 5 bases not matched to a gene. Germline V gene sequence: CDR1 MNHEY, CDR2 SVGAGI. This CDR3 has 13 residues. The CDR3 loop is CASSHRTGGGYTF. DNA of the CDR3: TGTGCCAGCAGTCATCGGACAGGGGGAGGCTACACCTTC.

This clone was found a few times. The chain has TRBV28 and TRBJ2-7; no clear D gene. Trimming removed 2 bases from V and 2 bases from J, with 7 bases in between. The CDR3 has 13 residues. The V gene's germline CDR1 is MDHEN and CDR2 SYDVKM. CDR3 amino acids: CASSLGPTYEQYF. DNA of the CDR3: TGTGCCAGCAGTTTAGGTCCCACCTACGAGCAGTACTTC.

This chain's CDR3 is CASSHGQGVSNEKLFF. The DNA of the CDR3 is TGTGCCAGCAGCCACGGACAGGGGGTCTCTAATGAAAAACTGTTTTTT. The chain couples TRBV5-8 to TRBJ1-4; TRBD1 agrees at 10 bases. J was trimmed by 3 bases and V by 4 bases; bases with no gene match: 6. This CDR3 has 16 amino acids. The V gene's germline CDR1 is SGHTS and CDR2 YDEGEE.

The J gene is TRBJ1-3, the V gene TRBV11-2; TRBD1 matches at 8 bases. The germline gives CDR1 SGHAT, CDR2 FQNNGV. The V segment lost 5 bases and the J segment 0 bases; nucleotides outside the gene matches: 3. The CDR3 runs to 15 residues. CDR3 amino acids: CASSTTGGSGNTIYF. In DNA, the CDR3 is TGTGCCAGCAGCACAACAGGGGGCTCTGGAAACACCATATATTTT.

This clone was detected a few times. V gene TRBV9 combines with J gene TRBJ2-5, with D perhaps matching TRBD2 (5 bases). The CDR3 totals 16 residues. Germline loops: CDR1 SGDLS, CDR2 YYNGEE. V was pared by 0 bases and J by 5 bases, with 17 bases between. For the CDR3, the DNA is TGTGCCAGCAGCGTAGATGGACTCCTAACCGAGGAGACCCAGTACTTC. It specifies CASSVDGLLTEETQYF.

The chain employs TRBV6-6 and TRBJ1-2, with TRBD1 as a possible D gene (5 bases). The V end was cut by 6 bases, the J end by 0 bases, with 11 bases between. CDR1 is MNHNY, CDR2 SVGAGI, per germline (reference sequence). CDR3 length: 14 residues. The CDR3 sequence is CASRRGGANYGYTF. The CDR3 bases are TGTGCCAGCAGGCGGGGGGGAGCTAACTATGGCTACACCTTC.

V usage is TRBV6-1 and J usage is TRBJ1-1; TRBD1 matches at 7 bases. The J segment lost 4 bases and the V segment lost 4 bases, leaving 6 bases of the junction unmatched. CDR3 size: 14 residues. Germline V CDR1 and CDR2: MNHNS, SASEGT. The CDR3 nucleotides read TGTGCCAGCAGTGGGGACAGAGGAGTCACTGAAGCTTTCTTT. This translates into CASSGDRGVTEAFF.